This T cell receptor beta chain was documented in a study of T cell changes during pregnancy in multiple sclerosis. Trimming removed 3 bases from V and 8 bases from J, with 8 bases in between. The CDR3 is 12 amino acids. CDR1 is MRHNA and CDR2 is SNTAGT in the germline V gene. Repertoires were generated with immunoSEQ multiplex PCR, while TCRdb's copy carries only in-frame clones and drops some. Of 20,000 to 25,000 clones in the sample, 86% were seen once. Specimen: CD8+ T cells from peripheral blood mononuclear cells, collected in the first trimester of pregnancy. This TCR was sampled from a female donor in good health, enrolled as a control in a pregnancy study. V gene TRBV6-4 combines with J gene TRBJ2-1; weak D call: TRBD1 (6 bases). The CDR3 nucleotides read TGTGCCAGCAGTGAGGACAGCCATGAGCAGTTCTTC. Its translation: CASSEDSHEQFF.